Below are 2 T cell receptor beta chains sequenced from a single sample in a study of cytomegalovirus exposure and HLA in healthy donors. It was with 60 Vbeta and 13 Jbeta primers that the PCR ran. Method: immunoSEQ multiplex PCR; TCRdb's copy keeps in-frame clones and lacks some. In the table there are over 85,000 clones, about 90% of which are singletons. Sequenced: PBMCs. These receptors came from a man aged 35 to 55 in good health and CMV-seronegative.

As regards this clone: A junction boundary mismatches the germline segment, possibly from a read error. V is TRBV30 and J is TRBJ1-5, with 7 bases matching TRBD1. Germline V lookup: CDR1 GTSNPN, CDR2 SVGIG (reference sequence). CDR3 length: 14 amino acids. The CDR3 sequence is CVWSEDRFYQPQHF. The CDR3 DNA sequence: TGTGTCTGGAGCGAGGACAGGTTTTATCAGCCCCAGCATTTT.

This sequence joins TRBV30 and TRBJ2-5; perhaps TRBD2 as D (6 bases). This CDR3 contains 15 residues. Germline V gene sequence: CDR1 GTSNPN, CDR2 SVGIG (reference sequence). Trimming took 0 bases from V and 1 from J, leaving 12 bases between them. The CDR3 sequence is CAWSVSSGIQETQYF. The CDR3 nucleotides are TGTGCCTGGAGTGTAAGTAGCGGCATCCAAGAGACCCAGTACTTC.